The clone carrying this T cell receptor (beta chain) appeared many times. Its target is unknown. TCRdb re-derived calls from the reads in MiXCR, one entry per CDR3 protein. The table lists about 700,000 distinct CDR3 sequences, around a third of them singletons, with 15% to 20% in the top ten. The entry originates in a study of T cell repertoires in cytomegalovirus infection. Overall study context: The authors used CMV epitopes that were HLA-C-restricted (recently identified) and HLA-B-restricted (well studied). A matching HLA type, together with CMV infection, was signaled by public TCR beta signatures. Overall study results and limits: HLA-C-restricted TCR beta clonotypes specific for CMV led the ex vivo response. The cumulative frequency of public TCR beta families distinguished individuals who carried CMV together with the relevant HLA.

The CDR3 contains 15 residues. V lost 0 bases, J lost 6 bases, and 2 bases stayed unmatched. The germline gives CDR1 LNHNV, CDR2 YYDKDF (reference sequence). The TCR originated in a human donor in good health (CMV status not recorded). Some clones in this sample may be carry-over from other donors' samples. Specimen: cultured PBMCs, collected from culture after CMV antigen stimulation. The rearrangement joins TRBV15 to TRBJ2-2, with TRBD2 matching over 9 bases. The chain's CDR3 is CATSRERTSAGELFF. The CDR3 DNA sequence: TGTGCCACCAGCAGAGAACGGACTAGCGCCGGGGAGCTGTTTTTT.